This T cell receptor (beta chain) was obtained from a study of shared clonotypes between healthy human individuals. Study-wide results and limits: Naive subsets generally had larger estimated richness than memory subsets.

Germline values: CDR1 KGHSH, CDR2 LQKENI. V lost 5 bases and J 6 bases, leaving 20 bases between the germline ends. The CDR3 contains 15 residues. The assay was carried out at the deep level. For each subset, genomic DNA was distributed in equal portions over several immunoSEQ plates. Sorted subsets were amplified in replicate PCRs using about 210 ng DNA, around 30,000 T cell genomes. Some clones are missing from TCRdb's copy, which holds only in-frame ones; the method was immunoSEQ multiplex PCR. The table includes approximately 95,000 clones, less than 80% detected once. Remarks on this clone: Its antigen is undetermined.

Sequenced sample: memory CD8+ T cells sorted from blood. Described subset: CD45RO+ cells pooled with CCR7-negative TemRA cells. This chain connects TRBV18 to TRBJ2-7, with D perhaps TRBD2 (5 bases). This receptor was identified in a man younger than 45 in good health. The DNA for the CDR3 is TGTGCCAGCTCAGGACGTACTAGTCATCCCTTCGAGCAGTACTTC. Encoded protein: CASSGRTSHPFEQYF.